This T cell receptor beta chain comes out of a study of Ad26.COV2.S vaccination and SARS-CoV-2 variants. Study-wide findings and caveats: Similar non-spike TCR breadth was observed in recipients of vaccine and of placebo. Placebo recipients had lower spike-specific TCR breadth than vaccine recipients.

Noted treatment: 15 to 20 received Ad26.COV2.S at low or high dose, single or two shots; a few received placebo; per-sample allocation not given. Specimens were obtained on day 63 following the first vaccine or placebo injection. Here immunoSEQ multiplex PCR was the method, and the copy in TCRdb shows in-frame clones only, minus some. The table lists about 460,000 clones, around 89% of them singletons, with 1.5% to 2% in the top ten. Germline CDR1 and CDR2: SGHNT and YYREEE (reference sequence). J lost 6 bases, V lost 2 bases, and 4 bases had no gene match. The CDR3 totals 14 residues. As for this clone: Its cognate antigen is unknown.

The TCR originated in a person aged 18-65 years who received the Ad26.COV2.S COVID-19 vaccine or a placebo. V is TRBV5-4 and J is TRBJ2-7, with 11 positions matching TRBD1. Source: peripheral blood, taken in a trial of Ad26.COV2.S vaccine versus placebo. For the CDR3, the DNA is TGTGCCAGCAGCTTACGGACAGGGGGCCGCGAGCAGTACTTC. This encodes CASSLRTGGREQYF.